These T cell receptor beta chains were read from a single sample in a study of response to subunit inactivated influenza vaccine. TCRdb re-derived calls from the RT-PCR reads in MiXCR, one entry per CDR3 protein. The repertoire has 530,000 or so distinct CDR3 sequences, roughly 10% of them found once; the top ten carry roughly 10%. Sequenced here: PBMCs from blood, sampled on the day of vaccination. These receptors all stem from a man aged 50 or older who received an inactivated influenza vaccine. CDR3s include the opening cysteine and the closing phenylalanine or tryptophan. D genes are given only for firm matches. Clone size is stated in some rows and not others, as once, few, many or a class when expanded.

cdr3_aa,cdr3_nt,cdr3_length,v_call,clone_size,d_call,j_call
CASSPRQGSVEEQFF,TGTGCCAGCTCACCACGACAGGGAAGTGTTGAAGAGCAGTTCTTC,15,TRBV18,.,TRBD1,TRBJ2-1
CSVDLGTDTQYF,TGCAGCGTTGACCTTGGCACAGATACGCAGTATTTT,12,TRBV29-1,many,.,TRBJ2-3
CASKRGGVRVGANVLTF,TGTGCCAGCAAACGGGGCGGAGTCCGGGTTGGGGCCAACGTCCTGACTTTC,17,TRBV6-1,many,.,TRBJ2-6
CAISGSPLREETQYF,TGTGCCATCAGCGGCAGCCCCCTGAGAGAAGAGACCCAGTACTTC,15,TRBV10-3,few,.,TRBJ2-5
CASTPPGLAGYNEQFF,TGTGCCAGCACCCCTCCGGGACTAGCGGGTTACAATGAGCAGTTCTTC,16,TRBV12-3/TRBV12-4,few,TRBD2,TRBJ2-1
CSARPLTEEYEQYF,TGCAGTGCTAGACCCCTCACGGAGGAGTACGAGCAGTACTTC,14,TRBV20-1,once,.,TRBJ2-7
CASSLEGLAEWGKNIQYF,TGCGCCAGCAGCTTGGAGGGACTAGCGGAGTGGGGGAAAAACATTCAGTACTTC,18,TRBV5-1,few,TRBD2,TRBJ2-4
CASSADFKGEQYF,TGTGCCAGCAGCGCGGACTTCAAGGGAGAGCAGTACTTC,13,TRBV7-3,.,.,TRBJ2-7
CASSPRGRERQTQYF,TGTGCCAGCAGCCCGAGGGGGAGGGAAAGACAGACCCAGTACTTC,15,TRBV7-2,few,.,TRBJ2-5
CASKKGLAWTGELFF,TGTGCCAGCAAAAAGGGACTAGCTTGGACCGGGGAGCTGTTTTTT,15,TRBV12-3/TRBV12-4,.,TRBD2,TRBJ2-2
CASSYLAGSSYEQYF,TGTGCCAGCAGTTATTTAGCGGGGAGCTCCTACGAGCAGTACTTC,15,TRBV12-3/TRBV12-4,many,TRBD2,TRBJ2-7
CASSQLGPSTRLYF,TGTGCCAGCAGTCAACTAGGCCCTTCTACGAGATTGTACTTC,14,TRBV6-1,.,.,TRBJ2-7
CASSDRVGTQYF,TGTGCCAGCAGCGACAGGGTCGGGACCCAGTACTTC,12,TRBV6-5,few,TRBD1,TRBJ2-5